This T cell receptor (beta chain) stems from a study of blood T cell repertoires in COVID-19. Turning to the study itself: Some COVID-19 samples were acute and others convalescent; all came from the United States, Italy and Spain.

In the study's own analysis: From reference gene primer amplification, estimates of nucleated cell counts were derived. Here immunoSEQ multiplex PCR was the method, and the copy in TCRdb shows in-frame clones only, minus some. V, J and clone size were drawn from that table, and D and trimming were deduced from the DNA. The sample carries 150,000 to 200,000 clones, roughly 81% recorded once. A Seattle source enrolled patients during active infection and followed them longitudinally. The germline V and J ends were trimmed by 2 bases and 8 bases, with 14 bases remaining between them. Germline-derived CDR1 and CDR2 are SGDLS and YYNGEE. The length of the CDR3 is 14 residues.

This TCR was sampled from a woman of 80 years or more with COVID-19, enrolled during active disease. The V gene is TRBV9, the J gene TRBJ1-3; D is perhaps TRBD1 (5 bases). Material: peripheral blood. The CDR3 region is CASSVRDRGDTIYF. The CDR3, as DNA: TGTGCCAGCAGCGTTCGAGACAGAGGAGACACCATATATTTT.